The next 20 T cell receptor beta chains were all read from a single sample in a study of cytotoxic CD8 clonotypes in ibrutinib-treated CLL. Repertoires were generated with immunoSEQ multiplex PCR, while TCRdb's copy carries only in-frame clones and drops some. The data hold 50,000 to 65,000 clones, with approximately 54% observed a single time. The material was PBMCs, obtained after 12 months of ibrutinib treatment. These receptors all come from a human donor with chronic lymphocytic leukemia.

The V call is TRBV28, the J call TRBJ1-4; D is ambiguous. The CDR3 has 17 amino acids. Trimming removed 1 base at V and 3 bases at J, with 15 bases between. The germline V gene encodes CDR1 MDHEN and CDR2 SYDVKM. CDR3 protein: CASSLFGWRVSNEKLFF. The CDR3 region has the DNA TGTGCCAGCAGTTTATTCGGTTGGCGGGTATCTAATGAAAAACTGTTTTTT.

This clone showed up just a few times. CDR3 nucleotide sequence: TGTGCCAGCAGCCATCCTAGAGCATACAATGAGCAGTTCTTC. Translated, it gives CASSHPRAYNEQFF. The V and J genes are TRBV4-2 and TRBJ2-1; D ambiguous. CDR1 is LGHNA and CDR2 is YNFKEQ in the germline V gene. The CDR3 length is 14 residues. The V end lost 3 bases, the J end lost 4 bases, and 10 bases lay between the germline ends.

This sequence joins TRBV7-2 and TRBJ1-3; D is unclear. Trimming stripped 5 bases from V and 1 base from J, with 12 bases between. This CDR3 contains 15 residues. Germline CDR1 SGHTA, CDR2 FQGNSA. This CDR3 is CASSRTISSGNTIYF. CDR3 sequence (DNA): TGTGCCAGCAGCCGCACCATATCGTCTGGAAACACCATATATTTT.

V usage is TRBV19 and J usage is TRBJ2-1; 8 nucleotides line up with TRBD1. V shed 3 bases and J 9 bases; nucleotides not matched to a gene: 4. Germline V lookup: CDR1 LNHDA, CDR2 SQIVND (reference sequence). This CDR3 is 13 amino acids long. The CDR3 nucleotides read TGTGCCAGTAGTATTGACAGGGGTACTGAGCAGTTCTTC. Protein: CASSIDRGTEQFF.

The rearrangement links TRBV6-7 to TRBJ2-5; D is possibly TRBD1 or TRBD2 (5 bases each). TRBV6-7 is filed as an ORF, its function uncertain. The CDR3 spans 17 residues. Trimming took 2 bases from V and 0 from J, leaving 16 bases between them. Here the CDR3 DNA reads TGTGCCAGCAGTTACGTGGGGGAGCTGGTGTACCAAGAGACCCAGTACTTC. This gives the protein CASSYVGELVYQETQYF.

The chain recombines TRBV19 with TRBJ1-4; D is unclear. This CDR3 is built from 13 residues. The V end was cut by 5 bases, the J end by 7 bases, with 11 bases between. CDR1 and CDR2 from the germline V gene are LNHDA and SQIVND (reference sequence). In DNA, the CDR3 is TGTGCCAGTAGTTGGGGAGTGGGTGAAAAACTGTTTTTT. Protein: CASSWGVGEKLFF.

The CDR3 bases are TGCGCCAGCAGTCCGGACGGAGGGAGACAAGAGACCCAGTACTTC. Translated: CASSPDGGRQETQYF. J is TRBJ2-5 and V is TRBV5-1; the D gene is possibly TRBD2 (6 bases). The germline V and J ends were trimmed by 5 bases and 2 bases, with 16 bases remaining between them. Germline CDR1 reads SGHRS; CDR2 reads YFSETQ. The CDR3 consists of 15 residues. The variable domain in full, completed from reference TRBV5-1 and TRBJ2-5, reads KAGVTQTPRYLIKTRGQQVTLSCSPISGHRSVSWYQQTPGQGLQFLFEYFSETQRNKGNFPGRFSGRQFSNSRSEMNVSTLELGDSALYLCASSPDGGRQETQYFGPGTRLLVL.

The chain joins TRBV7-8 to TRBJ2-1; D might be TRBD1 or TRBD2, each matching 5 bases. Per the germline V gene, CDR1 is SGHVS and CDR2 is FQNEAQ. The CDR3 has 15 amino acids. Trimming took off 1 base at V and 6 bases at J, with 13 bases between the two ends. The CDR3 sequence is CASSLVGGLLNEQFF. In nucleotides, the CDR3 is TGTGCCAGCAGCTTAGTTGGGGGTTTGCTCAATGAGCAGTTCTTC.

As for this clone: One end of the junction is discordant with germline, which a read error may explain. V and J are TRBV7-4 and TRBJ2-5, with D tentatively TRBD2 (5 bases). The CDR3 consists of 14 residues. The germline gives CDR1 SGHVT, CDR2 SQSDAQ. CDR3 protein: CASSPRRFSWRCDF. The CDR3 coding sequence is TGTGCCAGCAGCCCCCGGCGCTTTAGTTGGAGGTGCGACTTC.

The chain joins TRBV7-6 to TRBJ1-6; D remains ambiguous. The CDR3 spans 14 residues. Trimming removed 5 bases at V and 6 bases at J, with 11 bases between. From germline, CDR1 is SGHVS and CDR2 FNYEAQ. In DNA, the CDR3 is TGTGCCAGCAGCAAGGACGGATTTAATTCACCCCTCCACTTT. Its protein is CASSKDGFNSPLHF.

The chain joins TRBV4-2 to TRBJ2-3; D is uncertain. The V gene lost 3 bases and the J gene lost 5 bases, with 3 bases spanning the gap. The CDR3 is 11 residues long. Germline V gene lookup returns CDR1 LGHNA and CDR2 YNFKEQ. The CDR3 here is CASSQRDTQYF. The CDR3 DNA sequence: TGTGCCAGCAGCCAGAGAGATACGCAGTATTTT.

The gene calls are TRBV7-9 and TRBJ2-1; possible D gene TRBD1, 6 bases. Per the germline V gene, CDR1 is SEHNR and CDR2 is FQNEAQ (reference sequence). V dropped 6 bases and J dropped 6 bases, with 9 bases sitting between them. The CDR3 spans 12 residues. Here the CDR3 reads CASSHRVNEQFF. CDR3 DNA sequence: TGTGCCAGCAGTCACAGGGTCAATGAGCAGTTCTTC.

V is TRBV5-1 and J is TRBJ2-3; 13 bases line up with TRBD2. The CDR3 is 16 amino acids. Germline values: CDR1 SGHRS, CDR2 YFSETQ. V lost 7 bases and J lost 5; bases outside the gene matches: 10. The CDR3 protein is CASSINGLAGVDTQYF. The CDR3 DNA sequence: TGCGCCAGCTCCATCAACGGACTAGCGGGAGTAGATACGCAGTATTTT.

CDR3: CASSLSGFAGNTIYF. CDR3 DNA: TGTGCCAGCAGCTTGTCAGGTTTTGCTGGAAACACCATATATTTT. The rearrangement uses TRBV5-6 and TRBJ1-3, with D hard to call. Per germline, CDR1 SGHDT and CDR2 YYEEEE. This CDR3 region has 15 residues. Trimming pared 1 base from V and 2 bases from J, leaving 10 bases between. Using reference TRBV5-6 and TRBJ1-3 for the parts outside the CDR3, the full variable domain is DAGVTQSPTHLIKTRGQQVTLRCSPKSGHDTVSWYQQALGQGPQFIFQYYEEEERQRGNFPDRFSGHQFPNYSSELNVNALLLGDSALYLCASSLSGFAGNTIYFGEGSWLTVV.

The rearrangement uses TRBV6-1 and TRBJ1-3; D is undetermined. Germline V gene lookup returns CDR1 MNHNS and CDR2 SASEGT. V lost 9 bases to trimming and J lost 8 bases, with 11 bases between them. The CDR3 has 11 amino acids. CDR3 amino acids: CASVRLHTIYF. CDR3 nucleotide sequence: TGTGCCAGTGTACGATTACACACCATATATTTT.

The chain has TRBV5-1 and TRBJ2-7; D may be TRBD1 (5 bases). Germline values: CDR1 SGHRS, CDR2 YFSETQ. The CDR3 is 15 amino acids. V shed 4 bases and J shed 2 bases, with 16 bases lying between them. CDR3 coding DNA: TGCGCCAGCAGCAATCAGGGAAGGCATACCTACGAGCAGTACTTC. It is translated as CASSNQGRHTYEQYF.

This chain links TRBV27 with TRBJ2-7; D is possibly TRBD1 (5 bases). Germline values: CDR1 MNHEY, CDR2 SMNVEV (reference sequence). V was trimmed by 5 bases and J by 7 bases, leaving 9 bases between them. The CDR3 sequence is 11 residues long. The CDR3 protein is CASSQGREQYF. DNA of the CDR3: TGTGCCAGCAGTCAGGGTCGGGAGCAGTACTTC.

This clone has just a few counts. The CDR3 nucleotides read TGCGCCAGCAGCCTTCGAGGGCTCGAGAACACTGAAGCTTTCTTT. Amino acids: CASSLRGLENTEAFF. The chain uses TRBV5-1 and TRBJ1-1, with no clear D. Per germline, CDR1 SGHRS and CDR2 YFSETQ. CDR3 length equals 15 residues. V was pared by 4 bases and J by 1 base, with 14 bases between. The full variable domain, with the rest looked up from reference TRBV5-1 and TRBJ1-1, is KAGVTQTPRYLIKTRGQQVTLSCSPISGHRSVSWYQQTPGQGLQFLFEYFSETQRNKGNFPGRFSGRQFSNSRSEMNVSTLELGDSALYLCASSLRGLENTEAFFGQGTRLTVV.

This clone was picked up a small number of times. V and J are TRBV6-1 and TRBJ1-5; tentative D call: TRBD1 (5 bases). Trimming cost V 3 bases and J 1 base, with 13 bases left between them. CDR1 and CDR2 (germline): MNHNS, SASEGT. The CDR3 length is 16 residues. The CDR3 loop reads CASSDRVRGSNQPQHF. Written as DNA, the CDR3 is TGTGCCAGCAGTGACAGGGTGCGGGGAAGCAATCAGCCCCAGCATTTT.

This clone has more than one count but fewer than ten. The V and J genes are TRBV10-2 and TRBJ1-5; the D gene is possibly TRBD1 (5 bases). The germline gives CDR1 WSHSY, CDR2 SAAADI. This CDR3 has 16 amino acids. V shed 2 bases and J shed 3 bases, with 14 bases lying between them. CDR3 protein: CASSETGRGDNQPQHF. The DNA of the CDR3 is TGCGCCAGCAGTGAGACGGGACGGGGTGACAATCAGCCCCAGCATTTT.